This TCR beta chain was sequenced for a study of T cell repertoires in cytomegalovirus infection. The CDR3 is 16 residues long. Germline CDR1 and CDR2: SGHVS and FNYEAQ. Trimming left V 4 bases short and J 0 bases short, with 16 bases between. Each CDR3 protein gets one entry after TCRdb re-called the reads with MiXCR. The sample shows about 60,000 distinct CDR3 sequences, around 30% of them seen only once. General study results and limits: The ex vivo response showed dominance by HLA-C-restricted CMV-specific TCR beta clonotypes.

Turning to this clonotype: Its antigen is as yet unknown.

The chain joins TRBV7-6 to TRBJ2-7, with D perhaps matching TRBD2 (6 bases). This clonotype was obtained from a human donor in good health (CMV status not recorded). Some clones in this sample may be carry-over from other donors' samples. The sequencing input was PBMCs, sequenced either directly or after in vitro stimulation (not recorded which). CDR3 protein: CASSSSSDGSSYEQYF. The CDR3 DNA follows: TGTGCCAGCAGCTCCTCCTCGGACGGGAGCTCCTACGAGCAGTACTTC.